The rows below give T cell receptor beta chains drawn from one sample of a study of blood T cell repertoires in COVID-19. Sequenced by immunoSEQ multiplex PCR; TCRdb stores in-frame clones only, minus some. The sample records roughly 100,000 clones, approximately 78% being singletons. The sequenced sample was peripheral blood. Source of these receptors: a woman aged 80 or older with acute or convalescent COVID-19. The CDR3 runs from the conserved cysteine through the conserved F or W. D genes are given only for firm matches. Expanded clones get a size class; other rows say once, few or many, or leave the size out.

TRBJ1-5	-	TRBV28	-	15	TGTGCCAGCAGCCCTAGTGTTTATAGCAATCAGCCCCAGCATTTT	CASSPSVYSNQPQHF
TRBJ2-5	TRBD1	TRBV5-1	-	15	TGCGCCAGCAGCTTGGGTGGACAGGGGAGAGAGACCCAGTACTTC	CASSLGGQGRETQYF
TRBJ1-5	-	TRBV12-5	once	15	TGTGCTAGTGTCCCCGGTTCCTTTAGCAATCAGCCCCAGCATTTT	CASVPGSFSNQPQHF
TRBJ2-7	TRBD1	TRBV5-6	-	15	TGTGCCAGCAGCTTGGGGGGCGACAGGGGCTACGAGCAGTACTTC	CASSLGGDRGYEQYF
TRBJ2-1	TRBD2	TRBV6-5	-	13	TGTGCCAGCAAGCGACTAGCGAACAATGAGCAGTTCTTC	CASKRLANNEQFF
TRBJ1-5	-	TRBV10-3	-	13	TGTGCCATCAGTGAGTCCCAGAATCAGCCCCAGCATTTT	CAISESQNQPQHF
TRBJ2-1	TRBD2	TRBV7-9	-	17	TGTGCCAGCAGCTCCCTTAGCGGGCGTAGCTCCTACAATGAGCAGTTCTTC	CASSSLSGRSSYNEQFF
TRBJ1-3	-	TRBV11-2	-	15	TGTGCCAGCAGCTTACCGGTCTACTCTGGAAACACCATATATTTT	CASSLPVYSGNTIYF
TRBJ1-1	TRBD1	TRBV11-2	few	12	TGTGCCAGCCGACAGGGGGCGAATGAAGCTTTCTTT	CASRQGANEAFF
TRBJ2-3	-	TRBV9	-	13	TGTGCCAGCAGCGTCGACAGGATGGATACGCAGTATTTT	CASSVDRMDTQYF
TRBJ2-3	TRBD1	TRBV5-4	-	15	TGTGCCAGCAGACCCGGACAGGGGAGCACAGATACGCAGTATTTT	CASRPGQGSTDTQYF
TRBJ1-2	-	TRBV11-2	-	15	TGTGCCAGCAGCTTAGACCCGGGATCTAACTATGGCTACACCTTC	CASSLDPGSNYGYTF
TRBJ1-2	-	TRBV25-1	few	15	TGTGCCAGCAGCCCCCCCGGGACACTCTCCTATGGCTACACCTTC	CASSPPGTLSYGYTF
TRBJ2-7	-	TRBV5-1	-	14	TGCGCCAGCAGCTTGGCGGGACAATCCTACGAGCAGTACTTC	CASSLAGQSYEQYF
TRBJ2-1	TRBD2	TRBV27	-	15	TGTGCCAGCAGTTTAGGACTAGCGGTATACAATGAGCAGTTCTTC	CASSLGLAVYNEQFF
TRBJ2-3	TRBD2	TRBV5-5	-	17	TGTGCCAGCAGCAGCCTACCTAGCGCGGGAGGGCCAGATACGCAGTATTTT	CASSSLPSAGGPDTQYF
TRBJ1-6	TRBD1	TRBV10-3	-	13	TGTGCCATCACCGGACAGGGTAATTCACCCCTCCACTTT	CAITGQGNSPLHF
TRBJ2-1	TRBD2	TRBV19	once	16	TGTGCCAGTAGTATCGGAGCGGGAGGGTCATACAATGAGCAGTTCTTC	CASSIGAGGSYNEQFF
TRBJ2-5	TRBD1	TRBV7-9	once	16	TGTGCCAGCAGCTTAGATCCGGGACAGGGGGCGGAGACCCAGTACTTC	CASSLDPGQGAETQYF
TRBJ1-1	-	TRBV28	-	14	TGTGCCAGCAGTTTGGACACAGGGTCCACTGAAGCTTTCTTT	CASSLDTGSTEAFF
TRBJ2-1	TRBD2	TRBV24-1	-	16	TGTGCCACCAGTGATCCCACTAGCGGGAGGTACAATGAGCAGTTCTTC	CATSDPTSGRYNEQFF
TRBJ1-1	-	TRBV29-1	once	13	TGCAGCGTTGCCCCCCGACAGCCAACTGAAGCTTTCTTT	CSVAPRQPTEAFF
TRBJ2-7	-	TRBV2	-	14	TGTGCCAGCAGGGAAGACAGGTGGTCCTACGAGCAGTACTTC	CASREDRWSYEQYF
TRBJ2-3	TRBD2	TRBV20-1	-	17	TGCAGTGCTAGTGGACAGGGGACTAGCGGGAATCCAGATACGCAGTATTTT	CSASGQGTSGNPDTQYF
TRBJ1-1	TRBD1	TRBV7-2	once	16	TGTGCCAGCAGCCCCCGGGACAGGGGGCCGGGCACTGAAGCTTTCTTT	CASSPRDRGPGTEAFF
TRBJ2-6	-	TRBV7-9	-	15	TGTGCCAGCAGCTTAAGAGGCTCTGGGGCCAACGTCCTGACTTTC	CASSLRGSGANVLTF
TRBJ2-7	TRBD1	TRBV4-1	-	15	TGCGCCAGCAGCCCCAGGACAGGTCCTACCTACGAGCAGTACTTC	CASSPRTGPTYEQYF
TRBJ1-2	-	TRBV6-5	many	12	TGTGCCAGCAGTTACTCCGGGTATGGCTACACCTTC	CASSYSGYGYTF
TRBJ1-5	-	TRBV6-6	once	14	TGTGCCAGCAGCCGGACTGACAGCAATCAGCCCCAGCATTTT	CASSRTDSNQPQHF
TRBJ1-5	TRBD1	TRBV15	-	16	TGTGCCACCAGCAGAGAAACAGGGGGCGGCAATCAGCCCCAGCATTTT	CATSRETGGGNQPQHF
TRBJ2-1	TRBD2	TRBV29-1	few	12	TGCAGCGTTGAACTAGCGGGTAATGAGCAGTTCTTC	CSVELAGNEQFF
TRBJ2-1	-	TRBV13	-	14	TGTGCCAGCAGCTTAGGCGGGAGATACAATGAGCAGTTCTTC	CASSLGGRYNEQFF
TRBJ1-2	-	TRBV3-1/TRBV3-2	-	14	TGTGCCAGCAGCCAAAAGTCAAGGCCAGGAGGCTACACCTTC	CASSQKSRPGGYTF
TRBJ1-6	TRBD1	TRBV10-3	-	17	TGTGCCACTCACCCAAGACCACAGGGGGCGACCAATTCACCCCTCCACTTT	CATHPRPQGATNSPLHF